Listed here are 9 T cell receptor beta chains from one sample, sequenced in a study of blood T cell repertoires in COVID-19. Produced via immunoSEQ multiplex PCR; TCRdb's table is partial and in-frame only. The sample has about 170,000 clones; approximately 87% are singletons. The sample consisted of peripheral blood. These receptors all stem from a man aged 18 to 30 with active or convalescent COVID-19.

The chain has TRBV5-6 and TRBJ1-5; D gene unclear. The V and J ends lost 3 bases and 3 bases respectively, with 10 bases between them. Germline CDR1 reads SGHDT; CDR2 reads YYEEEE. CDR3 length equals 14 residues. CDR3 region: CASSYRDTNQPQHF. The DNA for the CDR3 is TGTGCCAGCAGCTACCGGGATACCAATCAGCCCCAGCATTTT.

The chain is built from TRBV7-9 and TRBJ1-1; 8 nucleotides agree with TRBD1. The CDR3 extends over 15 amino acids. The V gene's germline CDR1 is SEHNR and CDR2 FQNEAQ (reference sequence). J gave up 2 bases and V 3 bases, and 5 bases lay outside the gene matches. The CDR3 DNA sequence: TGTGCCAGCAGCTTTAACAGGGGGACAAACACTGAAGCTTTCTTT. It is translated as CASSFNRGTNTEAFF.

The chain recombines TRBV6-2 or TRBV6-3 with TRBJ1-2; D is unclear. The CDR3 has 12 residues. The V gene lost 5 bases and the J gene lost 5 bases, with 9 bases spanning the gap. CDR1 is MNHEY and CDR2 is SVGEGT in the germline V gene. The CDR3 sequence is CASSRRGYGYTF. The CDR3 coding sequence is TGTGCCAGCAGTCGCCGGGGATATGGCTACACCTTC.

The V call is TRBV5-5, the J call TRBJ2-3; D unclear. CDR1 SGHKS and CDR2 YYEKEE come from the germline V gene (reference sequence). This CDR3 region has 13 residues. Trimming pared 4 bases from V and 2 bases from J, leaving 8 bases between. The CDR3 is CASSPRYTDTQYF. The DNA of the CDR3 is TGTGCCAGCAGCCCCAGGTACACAGATACGCAGTATTTT.

The chain uses TRBV11-3 and TRBJ1-1; D is uncertain. V was shortened by 5 bases and J by 3 bases, with 10 bases between the two germline ends. The CDR3 has 13 residues. Germline V gene sequence: CDR1 SGHNT, CDR2 YENEEA. DNA of the CDR3: TGTGCCAGCAGCCTCTCTTCGTACACTGAAGCTTTCTTT. Amino acids: CASSLSSYTEAFF.

The rearrangement uses TRBV27 and TRBJ1-5; 7 bases fit TRBD1. The CDR3 spans 15 residues. The V gene end was trimmed by 6 bases and the J gene end by 2 bases; junction bases not matched to a gene: 7. Per germline, CDR1 MNHEY and CDR2 SMNVEV (reference sequence). The CDR3 spells CASRFQGVGNQPQHF. For the CDR3, the DNA is TGTGCCAGCAGGTTCCAGGGGGTCGGCAATCAGCCCCAGCATTTT.

CDR3 sequence: CASSLGAGGPMSEQFF. The CDR3 nucleotides read TGTGCCAGCAGCTTGGGAGCGGGGGGGCCTATGAGTGAGCAGTTCTTC. The chain uses TRBV5-4 and TRBJ2-1; 10 positions match TRBD2. This CDR3 is 16 amino acids long. The V segment lost 0 bases and the J segment 9 bases; nucleotides outside the gene matches: 9. Germline V gene lookup returns CDR1 SGHNT and CDR2 YYREEE (reference sequence).

The genes are TRBV6-1 and TRBJ2-1; possibly TRBD1 for D (5 bases). Germline assignment: CDR1 MNHNS and CDR2 SASEGT. The CDR3 loop spans 17 amino acids. V lost 0 bases, J lost 4 bases, and 16 bases lay in between. The CDR3 DNA is TGTGCCAGCAGTGAAGCCCGGACAAGTACCTATTACAATGAGCAGTTCTTC. This encodes CASSEARTSTYYNEQFF.

The V gene is TRBV25-1, the J gene TRBJ2-7, with 7 bases lining up with TRBD2. Germline CDR1 reads MGHDK; CDR2 reads SYGVNS. The CDR3 totals 17 residues. The V segment lost 3 bases and the J segment 3 bases; nucleotides outside the gene matches: 14. CDR3 in DNA: TGTGCCAGCAGTGAGGTAACTTCAGCGGGATCCGACTACGAGCAGTACTTC. It codes for CASSEVTSAGSDYEQYF.